This TCR beta chain was sequenced for a study of blood T cell repertoires in COVID-19. For the study at large: Material from acute and convalescent COVID-19 was sourced from the United States, Italy and Spain. Nucleic acid was either cDNA or gDNA, and it came from T cells, B-cell-depleted T cells, or PBMCs.

The method was immunoSEQ multiplex PCR; TCRdb's version includes in-frame clones alone and lacks a portion of them. Among about 68,000 clones, approximately 86% were seen once, and the ten largest hold over 6%. This clone was observed once. V was clipped by 0 bases and J by 5 bases, with 13 bases between them. Germline CDR1 is ENHRY and CDR2 is SYGVKD. This CDR3 is 15 amino acids long. The sequenced sample consisted of peripheral blood. The clonotype originates from an elderly man with COVID-19, enrolled during active disease. This sequence joins TRBV10-3 and TRBJ1-1, with D possibly matching TRBD1 (5 bases). The CDR3 protein is CAISESLGGSTEAFF. The CDR3 nucleotides read TGTGCCATCAGTGAGTCTTTGGGGGGGAGTACTGAAGCTTTCTTT.